This passage covers 20 T cell receptor beta chains from one sample sequenced in a study of cytomegalovirus exposure and HLA in healthy donors (dated by TCRdb to the late 2010s). Libraries were built with the immunoSEQ multiplex PCR assay. For the multiplex PCR, a mixture combining 60 forward primers for TCR Vbeta segments and 13 reverse primers for TCR Jbeta segments was used. TCRdb mirrors the immuneACCESS table, restricted to in-frame sequences. Some clones are absent from its copies; in checked studies, under half trace to an unresolved V gene, and the reason for the others is unknown. Present in this sample are around 150,000 clones, 82% of which were seen just once. Nearly 8.5% of the sample is in the top ten clones. Sequenced: PBMCs. Receptors were obtained from a male donor in good health and CMV-seropositive.

The chain uses TRBV5-1 and TRBJ2-5; D unclear. The J call may be incorrect, as the DNA end agrees better with TRBJ2-7. The germline V gene encodes CDR1 SGHRS and CDR2 YFSETQ. This CDR3 contains 14 residues. CDR3 DNA sequence: TGCGCCAGCAGCTTGCCGACTGCCTCCTACGAGCAGTACTTC. Translating it yields CASSLPTASYEQYF.

The rearrangement links TRBV6-5 to TRBJ1-6, with 7 bases aligning to TRBD1. Losses at the gene ends were 5 bases for V and 10 bases for J; bases not matched to a gene: 8. The germline V gene encodes CDR1 MNHEY and CDR2 SVGAGI. There are 14 residues in the CDR3. The CDR3 sequence: CASSLDRVGSPLHF. In DNA form, the CDR3 reads TGTGCCAGCAGTCTCGACAGGGTAGGATCACCCCTCCACTTT.

The rearrangement joins TRBV15 to TRBJ2-2; TRBD2 aligns across 10 bases. The CDR3 contains 16 residues. CDR1 and CDR2 (germline): LNHNV, YYDKDF (reference sequence). After removal of 2 bases from V and 7 bases from J, the junction contained 7 bases not matched to a gene. The CDR3 here is CATSRPAGGRGGELFF. CDR3 nucleotides: TGTGCCACCAGCAGACCAGCGGGGGGGCGCGGCGGGGAGCTGTTTTTT.

This clone was observed a handful of times. As DNA, the CDR3 is TGTGCCACCAGCAGAGGTGGGATTTTCGGGGGGATGAACACTGAAGCTTTCTTT. Residues: CATSRGGIFGGMNTEAFF. V is TRBV15 and J is TRBJ1-1; D is perhaps TRBD1 (5 bases). The CDR3 is 18 amino acids. CDR1 and CDR2 (germline): LNHNV, YYDKDF (reference sequence). Trimming took 1 base from V and 0 from J, leaving 18 bases between them.

This chain uses TRBV5-6 with TRBJ2-2, with 7 bases matching TRBD1. Germline CDR1 and CDR2: SGHDT and YYEEEE. The CDR3 loop spans 14 amino acids. Trimming removed 3 bases from V and 3 bases from J; junction bases left unmatched: 2. CDR3 residues: CASSSTGYTGELFF. The CDR3 DNA reads as TGTGCCAGCAGCTCGACAGGGTACACCGGGGAGCTGTTTTTT.

A single count supports this clone. V and J are TRBV6-5 and TRBJ1-2, with 9 bases identical to TRBD1. The J segment lost 6 bases and the V segment lost 6 bases, leaving 8 bases of the junction unmatched. The CDR3 sequence is 14 residues long. CDR1 is MNHEY, CDR2 SVGAGI, per germline. This CDR3 is CASRAGRDRDGYTF. CDR3 nucleotides: TGTGCCAGCAGAGCCGGGCGGGACAGGGATGGCTACACCTTC.

The CDR3 region is CASSHGQSTDTQYF. In DNA form, the CDR3 reads TGTGCCAGCAGCCATGGACAGAGCACAGATACGCAGTATTTT. The chain uses TRBV6-6 and TRBJ2-3; D is possibly TRBD1 (6 bases). V lost 6 bases and J 0 bases, leaving 10 bases between the germline ends. The CDR3 runs 14 residues. CDR1 and CDR2 (germline): MNHNY, SVGAGI (reference sequence).

Notes on this clone: The same CDR3 also results from other DNA sequences found in this sample. This chain links TRBV30 with TRBJ2-1; 14 nucleotides match TRBD2. Unmatched junction bases numbered 7, after V lost 5 bases and J lost 7 bases. Germline-derived CDR1 and CDR2 are GTSNPN and SVGIG (reference sequence). The CDR3 consists of 15 residues. In nucleotides, the CDR3 is TGTGCCTGGTCACCGGGACTAGCGGGAGTGAATGAGCAGTTCTTC. Its translation: CAWSPGLAGVNEQFF.

This rearrangement joins TRBV18 to TRBJ2-3; D gene ambiguous. This CDR3 comprises 14 residues. The germline V gene has CDR1 KGHSH and CDR2 LQKENI. V gave up 1 base and J gave up 5 bases, with 10 bases separating them. CDR3 in amino acids: CASSPLALEDTQYF. The DNA for the CDR3 is TGTGCCAGCTCACCACTAGCACTTGAAGATACGCAGTATTTT. Full variable domain (rest looked up from reference TRBV18 and TRBJ2-3): NAGVMQNPRHLVRRRGQEARLRCSPMKGHSHVYWYRQLPEEGLKFMVYLQKENIIDESGMPKERFSAEFPKEGPSILRIQQVVRGDSAAYFCASSPLALEDTQYFGPGTRLTVL.

Remarks on this clone: The identical CDR3 is also encoded by other nucleotide sequences in the sample. The chain carries TRBV5-4 and TRBJ2-7, with a possible D match to TRBD1 (5 bases). The CDR3 is 14 residues long. V lost 0 bases, J lost 1 base, and 8 bases lay in between. CDR1 and CDR2 from the germline V gene are SGHNT and YYREEE (reference sequence). CDR3 sequence: CASSLAGPSYEQYF. In nucleotides, the CDR3 is TGTGCCAGCAGCTTGGCAGGGCCGTCCTACGAGCAGTACTTC.

This clone has only a few counts. V and J are TRBV6-1 and TRBJ1-2; D possibly corresponds to TRBD1 (6 bases). This CDR3 is built from 11 residues. Germline CDR1 MNHNS, CDR2 SASEGT. Trimming pared 3 bases from V and 12 bases from J, leaving 11 bases between. CDR3 DNA: TGTGCCAGCAGTGAGATTGGACAGAACACCTTC. It translates to CASSEIGQNTF.

The chain recombines TRBV4-3 with TRBJ1-4, with D possibly TRBD1 on 6 matching bases. Per the germline V gene, CDR1 is LGHNA and CDR2 is YSLEER. Trimming pared 4 bases from V and 8 bases from J, leaving 17 bases between. This CDR3 spans 15 amino acids. CDR3 sequence: CASSPRTADWEKLFF. CDR3 nucleotide sequence: TGCGCCAGCAGCCCGCGGACAGCCGATTGGGAAAAACTGTTTTTT.

The chain carries TRBV19 and TRBJ2-5, with 7 bases that match TRBD1. The germline V gene has CDR1 LNHDA and CDR2 SQIVND (reference sequence). The CDR3 sequence is 15 residues long. V gave up 0 bases and J gave up 2 bases; unmatched junction bases: 3. Here the CDR3 reads CASSIDLTGQETQYF. In DNA, the CDR3 is TGTGCCAGTAGTATAGATCTGACAGGGCAAGAGACCCAGTACTTC.

The genes are TRBV13 and TRBJ1-2; D perhaps matches TRBD1 (6 bases). The V end was cut by 0 bases, the J end by 7 bases, with 9 bases between. Germline CDR1 and CDR2: PRHDT and FYEKMQ (reference sequence). The CDR3 is 13 amino acids. For the CDR3, the DNA is TGTGCCAGCAGCTTAGGACAGGGTCTTGGCTACACCTTC. This gives the protein CASSLGQGLGYTF. The variable domain in full, completed from reference TRBV13 and TRBJ1-2, reads AAGVIQSPRHLIKEKRETATLKCYPIPRHDTVYWYQQGPGQDPQFLISFYEKMQSDKGSIPDRFSAQQFSDYHSELNMSSLELGDSALYFCASSLGQGLGYTFGSGTRLTVV.

The chain is built from TRBV7-8 and TRBJ2-7, with a tentative D call TRBD1 (6 bases). CDR1 SGHVS and CDR2 FQNEAQ come from the germline V gene. V lost 6 bases and J 5 bases, leaving 26 bases between the germline ends. The CDR3 runs 17 residues. CDR3 nucleotides: TGTGCCAGCAGTCCTGGACAGCGGTATTCAACTACGGACGAGCAGTACTTC. This gives the protein CASSPGQRYSTTDEQYF.

The chain employs TRBV9 and TRBJ2-1, with TRBD2 as a possible D gene (6 bases). V lost 4 bases, J lost 4 bases, and 18 bases lay in between. The CDR3 sequence is 16 residues long. From germline, CDR1 is SGDLS and CDR2 YYNGEE. CDR3 loop: CASSLRGDLSYNEQFF. In DNA form, the CDR3 reads TGTGCCAGCAGCCTGCGGGGTGATCTATCTTACAATGAGCAGTTCTTC.

The table lists this clone with a count of one. The chain combines TRBV30 with TRBJ1-1; 7 bases are a match to TRBD1. CDR3 size: 13 residues. Unmatched junction bases numbered 13, after V lost 4 bases and J lost 11 bases. CDR1 is GTSNPN and CDR2 is SVGIG in the germline V gene (reference sequence). CDR3 in amino acids: CAWKMKGARWAFF. CDR3 DNA sequence: TGTGCCTGGAAAATGAAGGGGGCGCGTTGGGCTTTCTTT.

This clone came up a few times. The chain joins TRBV29-1 to TRBJ2-3; TRBD2 matches at 8 bases. The CDR3 runs 16 residues. Trimming removed 6 bases from V and 6 bases from J; junction bases left unmatched: 17. Germline values: CDR1 SQVTM, CDR2 ANQGSEA. CDR3 nucleotides: TGCAGCGTACCAGATACTACTAGCGGAGGGTGGGATACGCAGTATTTT. The encoded protein is CSVPDTTSGGWDTQYF.

This chain uses TRBV5-8 with TRBJ1-1; 8 positions match TRBD1. Germline values: CDR1 SGHTS, CDR2 YDEGEE. The trim removed 4 bases at V and 2 bases at J, leaving 7 bases unmatched. CDR3 size: 15 residues. The CDR3 sequence: CASSQGALVNTEAFF. The CDR3 nucleotides are TGTGCCAGCAGCCAGGGGGCGCTTGTTAACACTGAAGCTTTCTTT.

A note on this clone: Other DNA sequences in this specimen translate into the identical CDR3. The genes are TRBV27 and TRBJ2-5; D might be TRBD2 (6 bases). V dropped 2 bases and J dropped 5 bases, with 9 bases sitting between them. The CDR3 has 13 amino acids. Germline loops: CDR1 MNHEY, CDR2 SMNVEV (reference sequence). The CDR3 spells CASSLRERETQYF. CDR3 in DNA: TGTGCCAGCAGTTTACGGGAGAGGGAGACCCAGTACTTC.